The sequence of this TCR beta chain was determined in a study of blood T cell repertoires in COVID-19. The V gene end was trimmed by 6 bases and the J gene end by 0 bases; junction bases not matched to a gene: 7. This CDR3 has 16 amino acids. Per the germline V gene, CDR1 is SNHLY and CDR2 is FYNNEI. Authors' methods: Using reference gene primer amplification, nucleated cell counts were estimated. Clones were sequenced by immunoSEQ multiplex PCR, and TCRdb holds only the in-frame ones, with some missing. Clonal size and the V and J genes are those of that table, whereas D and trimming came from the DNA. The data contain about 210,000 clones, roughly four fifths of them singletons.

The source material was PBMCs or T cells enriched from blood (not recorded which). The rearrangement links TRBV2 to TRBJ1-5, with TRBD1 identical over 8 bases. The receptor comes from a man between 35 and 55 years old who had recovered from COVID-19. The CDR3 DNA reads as TGTGCCAGCAGAAATCAGGGGGCTAGTAGCAATCAGCCCCAGCATTTT. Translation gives CASRNQGASSNQPQHF.